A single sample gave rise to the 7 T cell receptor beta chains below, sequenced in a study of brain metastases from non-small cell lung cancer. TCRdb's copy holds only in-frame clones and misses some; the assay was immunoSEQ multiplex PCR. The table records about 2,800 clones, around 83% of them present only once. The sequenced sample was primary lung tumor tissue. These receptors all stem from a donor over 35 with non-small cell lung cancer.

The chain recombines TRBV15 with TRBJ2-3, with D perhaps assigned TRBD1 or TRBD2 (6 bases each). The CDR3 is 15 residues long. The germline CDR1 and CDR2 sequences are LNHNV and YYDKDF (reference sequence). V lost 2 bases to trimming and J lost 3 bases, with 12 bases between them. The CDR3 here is CATSRKGGPTDTQYF. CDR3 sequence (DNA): TGTGCCACCAGCAGAAAGGGGGGCCCTACAGATACGCAGTATTTT.

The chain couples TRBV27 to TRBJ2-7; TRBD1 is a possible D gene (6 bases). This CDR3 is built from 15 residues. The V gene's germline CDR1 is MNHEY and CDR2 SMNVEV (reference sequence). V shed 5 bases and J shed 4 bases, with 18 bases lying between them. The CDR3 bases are TGTGCCAGCAGTCTTTTGGGACAAGGGTTTTACGAGCAGTACTTC. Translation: CASSLLGQGFYEQYF.

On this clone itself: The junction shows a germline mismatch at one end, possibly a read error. The CDR3 loop reads CATSYSSNYEQYF. The CDR3 DNA reads as TGTGCCACCAGTTATAGCTCAAACTACGAGCAGTACTTC. The chain has TRBV6-5 and TRBJ2-7; D unresolved. Germline CDR1 and CDR2: MNHEY and SVGAGI. The CDR3 has 13 amino acids.

The CDR3: CSVESGQNYGYTF. DNA of the CDR3: TGCAGCGTTGAGTCGGGACAGAACTATGGCTACACCTTC. The chain uses TRBV29-1 and TRBJ1-2; TRBD1 agrees at 7 bases. The CDR3 loop spans 13 amino acids. The ends lost 3 bases at V and 2 bases at J; junction bases unmatched: 3. Germline-derived CDR1 and CDR2 are SQVTM and ANQGSEA.

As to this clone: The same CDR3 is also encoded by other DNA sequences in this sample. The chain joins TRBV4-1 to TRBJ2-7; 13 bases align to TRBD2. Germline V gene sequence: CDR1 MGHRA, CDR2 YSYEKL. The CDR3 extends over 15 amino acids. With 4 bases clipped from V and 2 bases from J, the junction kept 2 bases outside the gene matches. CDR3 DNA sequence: TGCGCCAGCAGCCGACTAGCGGGGGGAACCTACGAGCAGTACTTC. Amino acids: CASSRLAGGTYEQYF.

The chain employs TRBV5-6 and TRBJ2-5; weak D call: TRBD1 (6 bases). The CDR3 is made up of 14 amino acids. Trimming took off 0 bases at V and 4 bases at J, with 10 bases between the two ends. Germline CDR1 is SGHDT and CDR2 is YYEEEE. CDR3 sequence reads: CASSLAGGPETQYF. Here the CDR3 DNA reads TGTGCCAGCAGCTTGGCTGGGGGCCCAGAGACCCAGTACTTC.

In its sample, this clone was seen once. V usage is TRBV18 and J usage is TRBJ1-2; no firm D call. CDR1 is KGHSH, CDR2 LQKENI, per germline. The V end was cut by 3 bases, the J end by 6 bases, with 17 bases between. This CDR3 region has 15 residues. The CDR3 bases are TGTGCCAGCTCACCTCTTAGCCCCGGATTAGATGGCTACACCTTC. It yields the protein CASSPLSPGLDGYTF.